This T cell receptor (beta chain) originates from a study of T cell repertoires in cytomegalovirus infection. Study-wide context: CMV epitopes that were recently identified and HLA-C-restricted were used alongside well-studied HLA-B-restricted ones. Indications came from public TCR beta signatures; they pointed to CMV infection and to a matching HLA type.

TCRdb re-derived calls from the reads in MiXCR, one entry per CDR3 protein. Among around 900,000 distinct CDR3 sequences, around a third were seen once, and the ten largest hold over 12%. The CDR3 is 15 amino acids. V was cut by 0 bases and J by 6 bases, with 12 bases left in between. Germline CDR1 MNHNY, CDR2 SVGAGI (reference sequence). Points from the study as a whole: Carriers of CMV plus the relevant HLA were identified by cumulative public TCR beta family frequency. HLA-C-restricted TCR beta clonotypes specific for CMV led the ex vivo response.

With regard to this clonotype: What it binds is not known.

The J gene is TRBJ2-1, the V gene TRBV6-6, with D possibly matching TRBD2 (7 bases). This receptor was taken from a human donor in good health (CMV status not recorded). Some clones in this sample may be carry-over from other donors' samples. The sequences come from cultured CD8+ T cells from PBMCs, collected from culture after CMV antigen stimulation. The DNA for the CDR3 is TGTGCCAGCAGTTACTCGGGGGGCGGGGGCAATGAGCAGTTCTTC. Translating gives CASSYSGGGGNEQFF.